This T cell receptor (beta chain) was captured by sequencing in a study of beta chain features in type 1 diabetes. General study results and limits: In all four CD4+ subsets, TCRB CDR3 length was significantly, moderately reduced in type 1 diabetes.

All of the isolated RNA was reverse transcribed, so expressed TCRB transcripts were sequenced. Assay used: immunoSEQ multiplex PCR; TCRdb lists only in-frame clones, some missing. The data contain 680,000 or so clones, 13% of them singletons. With respect to this clone: No antigen is known for it.

Material for sequencing was naive CD4+ T cells from blood. The clonotype originates from a man younger than 35 with type 1 diabetes.

In DNA form, the CDR3 reads TGCGCCAGCAGCCAAGGACAGAACCCAAAGAACATTCAGTACTTC. It encodes CASSQGQNPKNIQYF. The chain carries TRBV4-1 and TRBJ2-4; tentatively, D is TRBD1 (5 bases). With 1 base removed from V and 7 bases from J, the gap between germline ends came to 14 bases. CDR1 and CDR2 (germline): MGHRA, YSYEKL. The length of the CDR3 is 15 residues.